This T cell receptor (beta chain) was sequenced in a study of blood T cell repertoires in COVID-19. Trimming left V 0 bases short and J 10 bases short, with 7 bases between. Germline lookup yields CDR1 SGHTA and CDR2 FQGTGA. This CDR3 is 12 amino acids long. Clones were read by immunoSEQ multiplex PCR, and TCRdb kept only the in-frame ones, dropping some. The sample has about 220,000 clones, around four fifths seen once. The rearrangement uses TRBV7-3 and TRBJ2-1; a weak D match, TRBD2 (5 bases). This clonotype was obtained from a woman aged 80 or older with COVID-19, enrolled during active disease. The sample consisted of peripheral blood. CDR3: CASSLTTGEQFF. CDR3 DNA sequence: TGTGCCAGCAGCTTAACGACGGGGGAGCAGTTCTTC.